The source of this T cell receptor (beta chain) is a study of regulatory T cells in long-lasting Graves disease. Study-level background: Graves' patients who were just diagnosed had used antithyroid drugs for under 3 months.

Germline V gene sequence: CDR1 SQVTM, CDR2 ANQGSEA. The CDR3 is made up of 14 amino acids. V dropped 4 bases and J dropped 2; count of bases not matched to a gene: 6. Time point indicated: newly diagnosed GD, antithyroid drugs for less than 3 months. The authors made the TCR library using RNA they extracted from PBMCs. Guidelines of the American Thyroid Association were used to diagnose Graves' disease. Libraries of TCR beta came from iRepertoire HTBI primers plus Arm-PCR of CDR3 regions. TCRdb reanalysed the multiplex PCR reads using MiXCR and keeps one entry per CDR3 protein. The sample yields about 420,000 distinct CDR3 sequences, about a sixth seen once. This clonotype was recorded at least ten times. As yet, its antigen is unknown. Study-wide findings and caveats: Favoring TRBV28, TRBJ1-2 and TRBJ2-5 was a feature seen in persistent disease.

The sample was also linked to a second study, of T cells in Graves' hyperthyroidism and ophthalmopathy.

V usage is TRBV29-1 and J usage is TRBJ2-3; 7 bases fit TRBD2. This receptor was taken from a woman between 18 and 30 years old with Graves disease. This material consisted of peripheral blood mononuclear cells (PBMCs), taken at new diagnosis, from a patient treated with antithyroid drugs. The CDR3 is CSVVWTRVTDTQYF. CDR3 DNA: TGCAGCGTTGTCTGGACTAGGGTCACAGATACGCAGTATTTT.